The clone carrying this TCR beta chain was counted many times. Trimming cost V 3 bases and J 0 bases, with 15 bases left between them. There are 16 residues in the CDR3. Germline V gene data show CDR1 as DFQATT and CDR2 as SNEGSKA (reference sequence). TCR beta CDR3 regions were amplified from RNA. Using the HTBI primer set, a first-round RT-PCR was run on the TCR CDR3. TCRdb passed the multiplex PCR reads through MiXCR, listing each CDR3 protein once. The sample has about 640,000 distinct CDR3 sequences; roughly 20% are singletons. The record originates from a study of T cells in Graves' hyperthyroidism and ophthalmopathy.

The sample taken for sequencing was blood. V is TRBV20-1 and J is TRBJ1-5, with a tentative D call TRBD1 (5 bases). This sequence was found in a man younger than 40 with Graves' ophthalmopathy. The CDR3 region has the DNA TGCAGTGCTAGTTTAGGGTCAGGGCGTAGCAATCAGCCCCAGCATTTT. Its protein is CSASLGSGRSNQPQHF.